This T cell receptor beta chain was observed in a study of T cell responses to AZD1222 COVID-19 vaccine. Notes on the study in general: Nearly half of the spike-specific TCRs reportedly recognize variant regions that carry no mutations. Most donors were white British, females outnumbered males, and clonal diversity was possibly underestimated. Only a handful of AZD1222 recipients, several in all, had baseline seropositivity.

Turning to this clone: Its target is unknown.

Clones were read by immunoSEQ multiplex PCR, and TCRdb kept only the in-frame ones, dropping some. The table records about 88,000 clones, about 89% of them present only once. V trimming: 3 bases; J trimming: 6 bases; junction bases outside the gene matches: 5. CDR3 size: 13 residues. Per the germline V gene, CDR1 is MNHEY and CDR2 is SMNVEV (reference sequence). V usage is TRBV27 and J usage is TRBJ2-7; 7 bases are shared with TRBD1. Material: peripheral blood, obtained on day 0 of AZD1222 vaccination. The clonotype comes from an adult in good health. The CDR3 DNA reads TGTGCCAGCAGTTTGGCGACAGGGCTCGAGCAGTACTTC. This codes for CASSLATGLEQYF.